This T cell receptor (beta chain) was observed in a study of control samples from healthy donors and cancer patients. Clones were sequenced by immunoSEQ multiplex PCR, and TCRdb holds only the in-frame ones, with some missing. Of over 150,000 clones in the sample, about 95% are singletons; the top ten hold around 15%. The sample holds one count of this clone. In germline, CDR1 is SGDLS, CDR2 YYNGEE. The CDR3 loop spans 16 amino acids. After removal of 0 bases from V and 3 bases from J, the junction contained 6 bases not matched to a gene. The TCR originated in a man aged 60 to 75 with colorectal cancer. The chain recombines TRBV9 with TRBJ2-3, with 8 positions matching TRBD2. Sequenced sample: PBMCs. DNA for the CDR3: TGTGCCAGCAGCGTAGTACTAGCGGCAGGGACAGATACGCAGTATTTT. Translation gives CASSVVLAAGTDTQYF.